Each of the 30 T cell receptor beta chains below was sequenced from the same sample in a study of tumor and adjacent non-tumor tissue in lung cancer. TCRbeta libraries were built with three rounds of nested PCR, modified from ARM-PCR. TCRdb processed the multiplex PCR reads anew with MiXCR; each CDR3 protein has one entry. The table has 89,000 or so distinct CDR3 sequences, around 57% seen once. No cell sorting was done before RNA was extracted from the tissue. The sequenced sample consisted of lung tumor tissue. The receptors shown here come from a man aged 65 to 85 with non-small cell lung cancer.

This clonotype has a count of ten or more. The rearrangement uses TRBV12-3 or TRBV12-4 and TRBJ2-7, with TRBD2 as a possible D gene (7 bases). CDR3 length equals 16 residues. Trimming pared 6 bases from V and 5 bases from J, leaving 23 bases between. This CDR3 is CASRTSFTGTMNEQYF. DNA of the CDR3: TGTGCCAGCAGAACCTCATTTACAGGGACTATGAACGAGCAGTACTTC.

This clonotype showed up just a few times. Mismatch with germline at one junction end may stem from a read error. The chain uses TRBV11-2 and TRBJ2-7, with D unclear. CDR1 and CDR2 from the germline V gene are SGHAT and FQNNGV. The CDR3 length is 15 residues. CDR3 in amino acids: CVSSAVTEPTYEQYF. DNA for the CDR3: TGTGTCAGCAGCGCCGTGACGGAACCGACCTACGAGCAGTACTTC.

J is TRBJ2-2 and V is TRBV6-5; D perhaps matches TRBD2 (6 bases). The V end lost 7 bases, the J end lost 4 bases, and 13 bases lay between the germline ends. The CDR3 runs 14 residues. Germline loops: CDR1 MNHEY, CDR2 SVGAGI. CDR3 DNA sequence: TGTGCCAGCAAACTCCGGGGAGGCACCGGGGAGCTGTTTTTT. Protein product: CASKLRGGTGELFF.

Note on this clonotype: The junction shows a germline mismatch at one end, possibly a read error. J is TRBJ2-1 and V is TRBV6-7, with D tentatively TRBD2 (6 bases). TRBV6-7 is reported as an ORF; its role is uncertain. The CDR3 loop spans 20 amino acids. CDR3 in DNA: TGTGCCAACAGTTACTCAGACACGCGAACGGGCCTAGCGTCGGTGTCAGAGCAGTTCTTC. Its protein product is CANSYSDTRTGLASVSEQFF.

This clonotype was counted ten times or more. The DNA for the CDR3 is TGTGCCAGCAGATCCGACAGAGATCAGTACTTC. Encoded protein: CASRSDRDQYF. The V call is TRBV28, the J call TRBJ2-7; D may be TRBD1 (5 bases). Germline loops: CDR1 MDHEN, CDR2 SYDVKM. This CDR3 comprises 11 residues. V was clipped by 6 bases and J by 10 bases, with 13 bases between them.

On this clonotype: The junction departs from the called germline gene at one end, perhaps through a read error. The chain is built from TRBV6-1 and TRBJ2-6, with D tentatively TRBD1 (6 bases). The CDR3 has 16 residues. Germline CDR1 MNHNS, CDR2 SASEGT. CDR3 loop: CASNAEDSSGADVLTF. DNA of the CDR3: TGTGCCAGTAATGCCGAGGACAGCTCTGGGGCCGACGTCCTGACTTTC.

This clonotype appeared many times. The rearrangement links TRBV5-8 to TRBJ1-2, with 8 bases aligning to TRBD1. V dropped 4 bases and J dropped 8; count of bases not matched to a gene: 7. Germline V lookup: CDR1 SGHTS, CDR2 YDEGEE. This CDR3 contains 13 residues. Here the CDR3 reads CASSPRTGIGYTF. As DNA, the CDR3 is TGTGCCAGCAGCCCAAGGACAGGGATCGGCTACACCTTC.

In regard to this clonotype: At one end the junction does not follow the germline gene, possibly because of a read error. J is TRBJ2-1 and V is TRBV28; 16 bases line up with TRBD2. Germline V lookup: CDR1 MDHEN, CDR2 SYDVKM. CDR3 length: 14 amino acids. The CDR3 sequence: CVSRGLAGGTSELF. CDR3 in DNA: TGTGTCAGCAGGGGACTAGCGGGAGGGACGAGCGAGTTATTC.

Concerning this clonotype: A junction end diverges from the germline sequence, so it may reflect a read error. The chain links TRBV28 to TRBJ2-1; D is ambiguous. The CDR3 has 14 residues. Germline V gene sequence: CDR1 MDHEN, CDR2 SYDVKM. CDR3 in DNA: TGTACCAGCAGATACAGAGCAACCTACGATGAGCAGTTCTTC. Translated, it gives CTSRYRATYDEQFF.

As concerns this clonotype: Relative to the germline gene, one junction end is altered; a read error may explain this. This chain uses TRBV24-1 with TRBJ2-1; no definite D call. CDR1 and CDR2 (germline): KGHDR, SFDVKD. The CDR3 is 12 residues long. Written as DNA, the CDR3 is TGTGCCACCAGTGACCTGCCCAATAAGCAGTTCTTC. This encodes CATSDLPNKQFF.

By share of the sample, this clonotype is medium-sized. The rearrangement links TRBV29-1 to TRBJ2-3; the match to TRBD1 covers 8 bases. J gave up 3 bases and V 7 bases, and 3 bases lay outside the gene matches. The CDR3 extends over 12 amino acids. Germline CDR1 reads SQVTM; CDR2 reads ANQGSEA. The CDR3 DNA follows: TGCAGCGCGGACAGGGATACAGATACGCAGTATTTT. Protein: CSADRDTDTQYF.

For this clonotype: A junction end diverges from the germline sequence, so it may reflect a read error. The rearrangement uses TRBV29-1 and TRBJ2-2; 8 bases are a match to TRBD1. CDR1 SQVTM and CDR2 ANQGSEA come from the germline V gene. CDR3 length equals 14 residues. CDR3 bases: TGCAGCATTCCCCGCAGGGGGCGGGACGGGGAGCTGCTTTTT. This translates into CSIPRRGRDGELLF.

In regard to this clonotype: A much larger clone lies one base from this, so it may be a read error. The chain joins TRBV4-1 to TRBJ2-7; the D is unclear. Per the germline V gene, CDR1 is MGHRA and CDR2 is YSYEKL. This CDR3 contains 15 residues. CDR3 residues: CASNQERHTYYEQYF. The CDR3 DNA follows: TGCGCCAGCAACCAAGAACGACACACCTACTACGAGCAGTACTTC.

As regards this clonotype: A junction boundary mismatches the germline segment, possibly from a read error. This chain joins TRBV10-3 and TRBJ2-3, with 12 bases aligning to TRBD2. The CDR3 is 13 residues long. The germline V gene has CDR1 ENHRY and CDR2 SYGVKD. Written as DNA, the CDR3 is TGTACCACATCTAGCGGGGGGGAGGATACGCAGTGTTTT. This codes for CTTSSGGEDTQCF.

On this clonotype itself: A junction boundary mismatches the germline segment, possibly from a read error. V gene TRBV5-5 combines with J gene TRBJ2-5, with D possibly being TRBD2 (5 bases). The germline CDR1 and CDR2 sequences are SGHKS and YYEKEE (reference sequence). The CDR3 spans 13 residues. The CDR3 spells CASKRLEDETRYF. CDR3 sequence (DNA): TGTGCCAGTAAGCGCTTGGAGGATGAGACCCGGTACTTC.

In regard to this clonotype: This CDR3 is missing its conserved last phenylalanine or tryptophan, likely due to a read error. CDR3 DNA: TGCAGCGTAGCTGACGGGTACCAAGAGACCCAGTACCTT. Its protein product is CSVADGYQETQYL. V usage is TRBV29-1 and J usage is TRBJ2-5; D is unclear. Germline-derived CDR1 and CDR2 are SQVTM and ANQGSEA. Between the trimmed V and J ends, which lost 6 bases and 0 bases, there was a span of 11 bases. The CDR3 has 13 residues.

With regard to this clonotype: This likely comes from a read error, as the CDR3 has no conserved phenylalanine or tryptophan at its end. The chain links TRBV11-1 to TRBJ2-7; D remains unclear. Looked up from germline, CDR1 is SGHAT and CDR2 is FQDESV (reference sequence). CDR3 size: 15 residues. The CDR3 spells CGSSLRGRISYEQYL. The CDR3 DNA sequence: TGTGGCAGCAGCCTAAGAGGACGTATCTCCTACGAGCAGTACCTC.

This clonotype appeared a few times. The chain is built from TRBV20-1 and TRBJ2-3, with D unclear. Germline-derived CDR1 and CDR2 are DFQATT and SNEGSKA (reference sequence). The germline V and J ends were trimmed by 0 bases and 6 bases, with 13 bases remaining between them. This CDR3 has 14 amino acids. The CDR3 loop is CSARDLLTPDTQYF. Written as DNA, the CDR3 is TGCAGTGCTAGAGACCTACTAACCCCCGATACGCAGTATTTT.

This rearrangement joins TRBV14 to TRBJ1-2; maybe TRBD1 (6 bases). This CDR3 is built from 14 residues. Trimming stripped 8 bases from V and 4 bases from J, with 17 bases between. From germline, CDR1 is SGHDN and CDR2 FVKESK. The CDR3 DNA reads TGTGCCAGCGGCCGGAGGGGGGTTGTCTATGGCTACACCTTC. Encoded protein: CASGRRGVVYGYTF.

The rearrangement joins TRBV20-1 to TRBJ2-3, with a possible D match to TRBD2 (7 bases). The V and J ends lost 6 bases and 2 bases respectively, with 15 bases between them. The V gene's germline CDR1 is DFQATT and CDR2 SNEGSKA (reference sequence). The CDR3 loop spans 14 amino acids. This chain's CDR3 is CSAHPGGATDTQYF. The CDR3 bases are TGCAGTGCCCACCCTGGGGGGGCCACAGATACGCAGTATTTT.

This clonotype was counted a few times. A read error is possible here, since a much larger clone lies one base away. The rearrangement uses TRBV29-1 and TRBJ2-1; D not certain. Looked up from germline, CDR1 is SQVTM and CDR2 is ANQGSEA. The CDR3 is 12 residues long. In DNA form, the CDR3 reads TGCAGCGCCAACGAAGCCTACAAAGAGCAGTTCTTC. It translates to CSANEAYKEQFF.

This clonotype was seen more than once but under ten times. The V call is TRBV28, the J call TRBJ1-6; a weak D match, TRBD1 (5 bases). The CDR3 is 14 amino acids. The germline gives CDR1 MDHEN, CDR2 SYDVKM. V was trimmed by 1 base and J by 9 bases, leaving 10 bases between them. Written as DNA, the CDR3 is TGTGCCAGCAGTTTATACCAGGGTTCTTCACCCCTCCACTTT. This translates into CASSLYQGSSPLHF.

For this clonotype: One end of the junction does not line up with germline, which may come from a read error. Here the CDR3 reads CSVRESTSGRPERITGELFF. CDR3 coding DNA: TGCAGTGTCAGAGAGTCGACTAGCGGGAGACCCGAGCGAATAACCGGGGAGCTCTTTTTT. The gene calls are TRBV20-1 and TRBJ2-2, with 12 bases aligning to TRBD2. The germline V gene encodes CDR1 DFQATT and CDR2 SNEGSKA (reference sequence). This CDR3 contains 20 residues.

On this clonotype: A read error may be the cause here, since a much bigger clone is one base away. The V gene is TRBV20-1, the J gene TRBJ2-7, with unresolved D. Germline V gene data show CDR1 as DFQATT and CDR2 as SNEGSKA (reference sequence). The CDR3 length is 12 residues. Trimming took 2 bases from V and 3 from J, leaving 8 bases between them. CDR3 bases: TGCAGTGCTAGACAGAGCTACTACGAGCAGTACTTC. Encoded protein: CSARQSYYEQYF.

As for this clonotype: At one end, the junction sequence differs from germline, possibly due to a read error. This rearrangement joins TRBV7-9 to TRBJ1-2, with D maybe TRBD1 (5 bases). The CDR3 loop spans 14 amino acids. Germline CDR1 is SEHNR and CDR2 is FQNEAQ (reference sequence). CDR3 sequence reads: CASRQWTGDYGYAF. In DNA form, the CDR3 reads TGTGCCAGCCGCCAGTGGACCGGGGACTATGGCTACGCCTTC.

Concerning this clonotype: A much larger clone differs from this one at a single base, so this may be a read error. The chain carries TRBV24-1 and TRBJ2-7; no definite D call. The CDR3 loop spans 15 amino acids. Per germline, CDR1 KGHDR and CDR2 SFDVKD. The CDR3 DNA is TGTGCCATCAGTGATTCCAAAGGGATCTCCTACGAGCAGTACTTC. Its protein product is CAISDSKGISYEQYF.

In its sample, this clonotype was seen many times. The rearrangement links TRBV20-1 to TRBJ2-7, with 14 nucleotides matching TRBD2. Germline V gives CDR1 DFQATT, CDR2 SNEGSKA (reference sequence). V lost 1 base, J lost 4 bases, and 9 bases stayed unmatched. The CDR3 has 17 amino acids. CDR3 sequence reads: CSARGLAGGPGPYEQYF. The CDR3 DNA reads as TGCAGTGCTAGAGGACTAGCGGGAGGGCCAGGGCCTTACGAGCAGTACTTC.

This clonotype appeared many times. The chain couples TRBV6-1 to TRBJ2-1; 14 nucleotides align to TRBD2. CDR1 is MNHNS, CDR2 SASEGT, per germline. V shed 8 bases, J shed 8 bases, and the junction held 2 bases outside the gene matches. The CDR3 runs 13 residues. The CDR3 region has the DNA TGTGCCAGCGGACTAGCGGGAGGAGATGAGCAGTTCTTC. Translated, it gives CASGLAGGDEQFF.

With regard to this clonotype: One end of the junction is discordant with germline, which a read error may explain. J is TRBJ2-3 and V is TRBV11-2, with D possibly matching TRBD2 (7 bases). Germline V gene data show CDR1 as SGHAT and CDR2 as FQNNGV. The CDR3 totals 15 residues. CDR3 sequence: CVSLDRTTSTDTQYF. In DNA, the CDR3 is TGTGTCAGCTTAGACAGGACGACTAGCACGGATACGCAGTATTTT.

Note on this clonotype: A much larger clone differs by one base, so this may be a read error. V gene TRBV29-1 combines with J gene TRBJ2-1; the D is unclear. V lost 1 base and J lost 2, with 12 bases in between. Germline values: CDR1 SQVTM, CDR2 ANQGSEA. The CDR3 contains 15 residues. The CDR3 reads CSVEALGSPYNEQFF. In DNA form, the CDR3 reads TGCAGCGTTGAAGCGCTAGGCAGCCCCTACAATGAGCAGTTCTTC.